Below are 4 T cell receptor beta chains sequenced from a single sample in a study of response to subunit inactivated influenza vaccine. TCRdb redid the calling of the RT-PCR reads with MiXCR, one entry per CDR3 protein. The sample yields 630,000 or so distinct CDR3 sequences, 15% to 17% seen once. Specimen: PBMCs from blood, collected approximately 12 days after vaccination. Source of these receptors: a man over 45 who received an inactivated influenza vaccine.

This clonotype was picked up a small number of times. The chain combines TRBV7-9 with TRBJ2-3, with D perhaps assigned TRBD1 or TRBD2 (5 bases each). Germline assignment: CDR1 SEHNR and CDR2 FQNEAQ (reference sequence). This CDR3 is 16 amino acids long. V gave up 3 bases and J gave up 6 bases, with 19 bases separating them. The CDR3 DNA is TGTGCCAGCAGCTTTTTAAGTGGGACCCCCTCGGATACGCAGTATTTT. This sequence encodes CASSFLSGTPSDTQYF.

This clonotype was found a few times. The chain recombines TRBV6-2 or TRBV6-3 with TRBJ2-1; 10 nucleotides line up with TRBD2. Looked up from germline, CDR1 is MNHEY and CDR2 is SVGEGT. CDR3 length: 15 amino acids. Unmatched junction bases numbered 8, after V lost 7 bases and J lost 5 bases. This CDR3 is CASTPSGRANNEQFF. The CDR3 bases are TGTGCCAGCACCCCGAGCGGGAGGGCCAACAATGAGCAGTTCTTC.

CDR3 DNA: TGCAGTGCTAGAGAGGCCGGGAGGGTGACCACCGGGGAGCTGTTTTTT. Residues: CSAREAGRVTTGELFF. V gene TRBV20-1 combines with J gene TRBJ2-2, with 8 nucleotides matching TRBD2. This CDR3 has 16 residues. V shed 0 bases, J shed 4 bases, and the junction held 7 bases outside the gene matches. Per the germline V gene, CDR1 is DFQATT and CDR2 is SNEGSKA (reference sequence).

The chain has TRBV11-2 and TRBJ2-3; D is perhaps TRBD1 or TRBD2 (5 bases each). Per the germline V gene, CDR1 is SGHAT and CDR2 is FQNNGV. Trimming took off 0 bases at V and 9 bases at J, with 10 bases between the two ends. The CDR3 consists of 13 residues. The CDR3 sequence: CASSLDLGVTQYF. In DNA, the CDR3 is TGTGCCAGCAGCTTAGATCTGGGGGTAACGCAGTATTTT.